The rows below give T cell receptor beta chains drawn from one sample of a study of regulatory and conventional T cells in RAG deficiency. Sequencing was performed with immunoSEQ multiplex PCR; in TCRdb, only in-frame clones are kept and a portion is missing. Here the sample spans about 7,700 clones, approximately 94% being singletons. These sequences were also reported in another study, on regulatory T cells.

Material for sequencing was CD127- CD25+ CD4+ Tregs sorted from blood. These receptors were collected from a human donor in good health. The conserved cysteine and the conserved F or W are not part of the CDR3 here.

V	J	CDR3
TRBV7-9	TRBJ1-6	ASSPGQGSYNSPLH
TRBV7-2	TRBJ2-7	ASSLEGGGIYEQY
TRBV16	TRBJ1-4	ASTKRRTGGSEKLF
TRBV6-6	TRBJ1-5	ASRSQGSNQPQH
TRBV28	TRBJ2-7	ASSRDDLRAGASYEQY
TRBV11-2	TRBJ2-1	ASSFMGLAGGPNEQF
TRBV7-8	TRBJ2-7	ASSPVRSGEQY
TRBV29-1	TRBJ1-1	SVDKGGNTEAF
TRBV7-2	TRBJ1-1	ASSLGNRVGTEAF
TRBV5-4	TRBJ2-6	ASSINRGSGANVLT
TRBV4-3	TRBJ2-4	ASSQGTKTKNIQY
TRBV6-1	TRBJ1-1	ASTLDRDGAEAF
TRBV6-6	TRBJ1-4	ASSYSKQGSEKLF
TRBV6-4	TRBJ1-1	ASRETGVGEAF
TRBV30	TRBJ1-1	AGKRGTEAF
TRBV15	TRBJ2-7	ATSRPLYRGRPYEQY
TRBV5-1	TRBJ2-3	ASSFTLAGGLPGTDTQY
TRBV4-3	TRBJ2-7	ASSRTQGPYEQY
TRBV19	TRBJ1-6	ASSIQVGNSPLH
TRBV5-1	TRBJ1-2	ASSLGGYGYT
TRBV6-6	TRBJ1-6	ASRGISPLH
TRBV7-2	TRBJ2-1	ASSFVPGTSGNEQF
TRBV7-8	TRBJ2-1	ASSSLAGGYNEQF
TRBV15	TRBJ1-5	ATRDRGPNQPQH
TRBV11-3	TRBJ1-6	ASSFCQGNSPLH
TRBV2	TRBJ1-2	ASNRDRGAYGYT
TRBV28	TRBJ2-1	ASKEALSSYNEQF
TRBV6-1	TRBJ1-1	ASSPVTQNTEAF